A selection of T cell receptor beta chains follows, all from one sample in a study of cytomegalovirus exposure and HLA in healthy donors. Using immunoSEQ multiplex PCR, the repertoire was profiled, and TCRdb retains in-frame clones only, with some absent. The sample data list around 76,000 clones. The source material was PBMCs. The receptors come from an older woman in good health and CMV-seronegative. CDR3s include the opening cysteine and the closing phenylalanine or tryptophan. The order of the fields is V gene, D gene, J gene, CDR3 DNA, CDR3 protein. D genes are given only for firm matches.

TRBV28	NA	TRBJ1-5	TGTGCCAGCAGTCACCAACAGGGCCAGCCCCAGCATTTT	CASSHQQGQPQHF
TRBV6-5	NA	TRBJ2-2	TGTGCCAGCAGCCTGAAGTCTAGCAGCACCGGGGAGCTGTTTTTT	CASSLKSSSTGELFF
TRBV10-3	TRBD1	TRBJ1-5	TGTGCCATCGGGACAGACAATCAGCCCCAGCATTTT	CAIGTDNQPQHF
TRBV6-5	NA	TRBJ1-2	TGTGCCAGCAGTTCGCCTAGGGGGAGTGACTATGGCTACACCTTC	CASSSPRGSDYGYTF
TRBV18	TRBD1	TRBJ2-4	TGTGCCAGCTCACTGGAGCTTGGACAGGGAACCAAAAACATTCAGTACTTC	CASSLELGQGTKNIQYF
TRBV6-5	NA	TRBJ2-7	TGTGCCAGCAGGATCTTATACGAGCAGTACTTC	CASRILYEQYF
TRBV2	NA	TRBJ2-5	TGTGCCAGCAGACAGGGATCAGAGACCCAGTACTTC	CASRQGSETQYF
TRBV18	NA	TRBJ1-1	TGTGCCAGCTCACGGAGCGGGGGTATCTATGAAGCTTTCTTT	CASSRSGGIYEAFF
TRBV19	TRBD2	TRBJ2-5	TGTGCCAGTAGTATAAGCGGGAGCCCCCAAGAGACCCAGTACTTC	CASSISGSPQETQYF
TRBV11-3	TRBD2	TRBJ2-1	TGTGCCAGCAGTCTCCTCGCGGGAGTGGGAGAGCAGTTCTTC	CASSLLAGVGEQFF
TRBV2	NA	TRBJ2-1	TGTGCCAGCAGTGAAGGTAGCGTACCGTTCTTC	CASSEGSVPFF
TRBV7-2	NA	TRBJ2-7	TGTGCCAGCAGCTTAGGGACAGCCCGAACCAGGCAGTACTTC	CASSLGTARTRQYF
TRBV7-9	NA	TRBJ1-3	TGTGCCAGCAGCTCAGCCGGGTCAAGCGAACCTGGAAACACCATATATTTT	CASSSAGSSEPGNTIYF
TRBV4-2	NA	TRBJ2-2	TGTGCCAGCAGCCAAGGACCGGCGGGATTTTCCGGGGAGCTGTTTTTT	CASSQGPAGFSGELFF
TRBV5-1	TRBD2	TRBJ2-7	TGCGCCAGCAGCGCGGGAGGAAACTACGAGCAGTACTTC	CASSAGGNYEQYF
TRBV2	NA	TRBJ2-1	TGTGCCAGCAGTACCGATAGCTCCTACAATGAGCAGTTCTTC	CASSTDSSYNEQFF
TRBV5-6	TRBD1	TRBJ1-4	TGTGCCAGCAGCTTATGGACAGGGTTGGCTGAAAAACTGTTTTTT	CASSLWTGLAEKLFF
TRBV27	NA	TRBJ1-5	TGTGCCAGCAGTCCCGTCGGGGGGCGGCAGCCCCAGCATTTT	CASSPVGGRQPQHF